The rows below give T cell receptor beta chains drawn from one sample of a study of identical twins. In TCRdb, the 5' RACE reads were re-called with MiXCR into one record per CDR3 protein. Counted here are approximately 530,000 distinct CDR3 sequences, about a fifth occurring once; the ten biggest clones make up 0.4% to 0.6%. This same sample was also part of a study on yellow fever vaccine responses in identical twins.

Sequenced input: CD4+ T cells sorted from blood. Receptors originate from a woman younger than 30 in good health. Each CDR3 is given with its conserved first and last residue. D genes are given only for firm matches. A clone size is listed for some rows: how often the clone was seen (once, few, many), or a class if it is expanded.

V gene	J gene	D gene	clone size	CDR3 DNA	CDR3 protein
TRBV4-2	TRBJ2-3	TRBD2	.	TGTGCCAGCAGCCAAGATCCCGGGACTAGCGGGGCTGGAGATACGCAGTATTTT	CASSQDPGTSGAGDTQYF
TRBV20-1	TRBJ1-1	.	few	TGCAGTGCCTTCACGACCGCCGGCACTGAAGCTTTCTTT	CSAFTTAGTEAFF
TRBV10-1	TRBJ2-2	.	few	TGCGCCAGCAGCGCTTCGACCGGGGAGCTGTTTTTT	CASSASTGELFF
TRBV20-1	TRBJ2-7	TRBD1	few	TGCAGTGCTAGACGACAGGGGGACGAGCAGTACTTC	CSARRQGDEQYF
TRBV5-6	TRBJ2-3	.	.	TGTGCCAGCAGCGCCGGGGTCAGAGATACGCAGTATTTT	CASSAGVRDTQYF
TRBV7-9	TRBJ2-1	.	many	TGTGCCAGCAGCGCGGGACCCGACAATGAGCAGTTCTTC	CASSAGPDNEQFF
TRBV28	TRBJ2-2	TRBD1	few	TGTGCCAGCAGTTTTCTCCCCGGGACAGGGGGCGCGAACACCGGGGAGCTGTTTTTT	CASSFLPGTGGANTGELFF
TRBV20-1	TRBJ1-4	.	.	TGCAGTGCTACGAGCTCAACTAATGAAAAACTGTTTTTT	CSATSSTNEKLFF
TRBV10-3	TRBJ1-6	.	.	TGTGCCATCAGTGAGTCGTTCGGAACAAATTCACCCCTCCACTTT	CAISESFGTNSPLHF
TRBV6-1	TRBJ2-1	TRBD2	.	TGTGCCACCAGGGAAGCGGGGCAGCTTAGCAATGAGCAGTTCTTC	CATREAGQLSNEQFF
TRBV12-3/TRBV12-4	TRBJ2-1	.	.	TGTGCCAGCAGTTTAACCACCGGGACCGCGGGCAATGAGCAGTTCTTC	CASSLTTGTAGNEQFF
TRBV5-5	TRBJ1-6	.	.	TGTGCCAGCAGATCTAGGGGTTCCTATAATTCACCCCTCCACTTT	CASRSRGSYNSPLHF
TRBV5-1	TRBJ1-1	.	.	TGCGCCAGCAGCTGGGAGGAGGGTCGGAACACTGAAGCTTTCTTT	CASSWEEGRNTEAFF
TRBV6-1	TRBJ2-5	.	few	TGTGCCAGCAGTGGCCCGGCAAACCAAGAGACCCAGTACTTC	CASSGPANQETQYF
TRBV5-5	TRBJ1-6	.	few	TGTGCCAGCAGCTTGGAGACAGAGAGCTCCTATAATTCACCCCTCCACTTT	CASSLETESSYNSPLHF
TRBV21-1	TRBJ2-4	.	.	.	CATQGGVGVGAKNIQYF
TRBV10-3	TRBJ2-5	TRBD2	.	TGTGCCATCAGGGGGACTAGCGGGACTGAGACCCAGTACTTC	CAIRGTSGTETQYF
TRBV5-1	TRBJ2-2	TRBD1	.	TGCGCCAGCAGCCAAGGGACAGGGGCCGGGGAGCTGTTTTTT	CASSQGTGAGELFF
TRBV12-3/TRBV12-4	TRBJ1-5	.	few	TGTGCCAGCAGGGTGGGGCGCCAAATGAACCAGCCCCAGCATTTT	CASRVGRQMNQPQHF
TRBV2	TRBJ2-3	.	few	TGTGCCAGCAGTAGTGGACCAAACACAGATACGCAGTATTTT	CASSSGPNTDTQYF
TRBV7-9	TRBJ2-5	.	.	TGTGCCAGCAGCTTACGGGAGACCCAAGAGACCCAGTACTTC	CASSLRETQETQYF